These 30 T cell receptor beta chains share one sample of origin, sequenced in a study of CD4 and CD8 cells across lung adenocarcinoma regions. Using its own MiXCR run on the PCR reads, TCRdb lists one record per CDR3 protein. The repertoire has tens of thousands of distinct CDR3 sequences, roughly 54% of them found once; the top ten carry roughly a quarter. The sequenced sample consisted of CD8+ T cells from the center of a lung tumor. The receptor set was obtained from a female donor with lung adenocarcinoma. The CD4 and CD8 labels of this study may be unreliable.

V usage is TRBV27 and J usage is TRBJ2-5; no clear D. The J call is doubtful: the DNA matches TRBJ2-4 better. The length of the CDR3 is 13 residues. Germline V gene lookup returns CDR1 MNHEY and CDR2 SMNVEV (reference sequence). The DNA of the CDR3 is TGTGCCAGCAGAGGCCTTGTAGAAGACATTCAGTACTTC. Protein: CASRGLVEDIQYF.

The J gene is TRBJ2-1, the V gene TRBV25-1; D could derive from TRBD1 or TRBD2 (5 bases each). Germline V gives CDR1 MGHDK, CDR2 SYGVNS. The ends were cut back, 11 bases at V and 12 bases at J, with 17 bases in the middle. The CDR3 spans 11 residues. The DNA for the CDR3 is TGTGCCTCCGGGACGTATTCGGGGCAGTTCTTC. It codes for CASGTYSGQFF.

This clonotype was counted between two and nine times. This sequence joins TRBV20-1 and TRBJ1-4, with TRBD1 as a possible D gene (6 bases). The germline gives CDR1 DFQATT, CDR2 SNEGSKA (reference sequence). The V end lost 4 bases, the J end lost 6 bases, and 15 bases lay between the germline ends. The CDR3 is made up of 14 amino acids. The CDR3 nucleotides are TGCAGTGCTATGGGGGGGCTTGCGGATGAAAAACTGTTTTTT. As protein: CSAMGGLADEKLFF.

The chain has TRBV3-1 and TRBJ2-4; tentative D call: TRBD2 (5 bases). Trimming cost V 1 base and J 12 bases, with 10 bases left between them. Per germline, CDR1 LGHDT and CDR2 YNNKEL (reference sequence). CDR3 length equals 12 residues. CDR3 protein: CASSQAFGNQYF. CDR3 DNA sequence: TGTGCCAGCAGCCAAGCTTTCGGGAATCAGTACTTC.

This chain links TRBV6-1 with TRBJ1-4, with a tentative D call TRBD1 (5 bases). V was trimmed by 4 bases and J by 3 bases, leaving 12 bases between them. This CDR3 is 15 amino acids long. The germline V gene encodes CDR1 MNHNS and CDR2 SASEGT. The CDR3 is CASSGQGRSNEKLFF. The CDR3 bases are TGTGCCAGCAGTGGCCAGGGTCGATCTAATGAAAAACTGTTTTTT.

On this clonotype: One junction end does not reproduce the germline sequence, and a read error may be involved. This chain connects TRBV27 to TRBJ2-3; D is ambiguous. The CDR3 consists of 12 residues. Germline CDR1 and CDR2: MNHEY and SMNVEV (reference sequence). In DNA form, the CDR3 reads TGTGCCGGCAGCTCCGTCCAAGATACCCAGTATTTC. This gives the protein CAGSSVQDTQYF.

As regards this clonotype: One end of the junction fails to match germline, which may point to a read error. CDR3 DNA: TGTGCGGGCAGCGGGGGCGGAGACCAGGATACCCAGTATTTC. Translating it yields CAGSGGGDQDTQYF. This chain connects TRBV6-1 to TRBJ2-5; 8 bases match TRBD2. The CDR3 loop spans 14 amino acids. Germline assignment: CDR1 MNHNS and CDR2 SASEGT.

This clonotype is judged medium-sized. V usage is TRBV27 and J usage is TRBJ2-4; the D gene is possibly TRBD1 (5 bases). V was cut by 5 bases and J by 0 bases, with 11 bases left in between. CDR1 MNHEY and CDR2 SMNVEV come from the germline V gene (reference sequence). The CDR3 is 15 residues long. CDR3 residues: CASSPRQLAKNIQYF. The CDR3 nucleotides read TGTGCCAGCAGTCCGCGACAGCTAGCCAAAAACATTCAGTACTTC.

Ten or more counts support this clonotype. The DNA for the CDR3 is TGCGCCAGCAGTGATCCCGGGACTAGCGGGAGAAGGAATGAGCAGTTCTTC. Its protein product is CASSDPGTSGRRNEQFF. The chain employs TRBV10-1 and TRBJ2-1; the match to TRBD2 covers 14 bases. Trimming cost V 3 bases and J 7 bases; bases outside gene matches: 8. CDR1 and CDR2 from the germline V gene are WNHNN and SYGVQD (reference sequence). This CDR3 region has 17 residues.

This rearrangement joins TRBV27 to TRBJ1-2; no clear D. Germline lookup yields CDR1 MNHEY and CDR2 SMNVEV (reference sequence). CDR3 length: 14 residues. The V and J ends lost 6 bases and 2 bases respectively, with 13 bases between them. The CDR3 coding sequence is TGTGCCAGCAGGCCATCCCCTCGGAACTATGGCTACACCTTC. This sequence encodes CASRPSPRNYGYTF.

This clonotype was seen repeatedly, ten times or more. The rearrangement links TRBV6-4 to TRBJ2-5; D is unresolved. V shed 4 bases and J shed 4 bases, with 10 bases lying between them. CDR3 length: 13 amino acids. CDR1 and CDR2 (germline): MRHNA, SNTAGT. This chain's CDR3 is CASSGALGETQYF. CDR3 sequence (DNA): TGTGCCAGCAGTGGGGCGCTAGGAGAGACCCAGTACTTC.

Concerning this clonotype itself: A read error may account for a junction end that differs from germline. The V and J genes are TRBV6-1 and TRBJ2-3, with 9 bases that match TRBD2. The CDR3 spans 16 residues. Germline assignment: CDR1 MNHNS and CDR2 SASEGT. In DNA, the CDR3 is TGTGCCAGCCGCGAAGCGGGGGGAGGGGCCAAAGATACGCAGTATTTC. Translating gives CASREAGGGAKDTQYF.

The chain couples TRBV6-1 to TRBJ2-3; D ambiguous. The CDR3 is 14 residues long. Trimming shortened V by 8 bases and J by 5 bases, and 17 bases separated the two germline ends. From germline, CDR1 is MNHNS and CDR2 SASEGT. CDR3 nucleotides: TGTGCCAGCTCGGCGGAGATAATAGGAGATACGCAGTATTTT. Its protein is CASSAEIIGDTQYF.

The chain combines TRBV28 with TRBJ1-2; the match to TRBD1 covers 8 bases. The V segment lost 6 bases and the J segment 2 bases; nucleotides outside the gene matches: 5. The CDR3 extends over 14 amino acids. Germline V gene lookup returns CDR1 MDHEN and CDR2 SYDVKM. CDR3 sequence (DNA): TGTGCCAGCAGCCCAGGGGGCCGGAACTATGGCTACACCTTC. It is translated as CASSPGGRNYGYTF.

This clonotype counts as medium-sized (0.01 to 0.1%). This rearrangement joins TRBV6-1 to TRBJ2-7; 7 bases are a match to TRBD2. The CDR3 covers 13 residues. Germline lookup yields CDR1 MNHNS and CDR2 SASEGT. The junction had 7 bases not matched to a gene; V was cut back by 5 bases and J by 6 bases. CDR3 in amino acids: CASSRTSSGEQYF. Here the CDR3 DNA reads TGTGCCAGCAGTAGGACTAGTTCGGGCGAGCAGTACTTC.

The chain employs TRBV6-5 and TRBJ2-1, with 8 bases matching TRBD1. Looked up from germline, CDR1 is MNHEY and CDR2 is SVGAGI. This CDR3 has 17 residues. Unmatched junction bases numbered 8, after V lost 4 bases and J lost 0 bases. The CDR3 is CASSSIEGTGSYNEQFF. DNA for the CDR3: TGTGCCAGCAGTTCGATAGAAGGGACAGGCTCCTACAATGAGCAGTTCTTC.

The rearrangement uses TRBV6-1 and TRBJ2-4, with unresolved D. This CDR3 region has 16 residues. V lost 4 bases, J lost 0 bases, and 13 bases lay in between. The V gene's germline CDR1 is MNHNS and CDR2 SASEGT. Here the CDR3 reads CASSADLYLAKNIQYF. DNA for the CDR3: TGTGCCAGCAGTGCCGATCTTTATCTAGCCAAAAACATTCAGTACTTC.

The table lists this clonotype with a count of one. CDR3 region: CAALLGAKNTQYF. As DNA, the CDR3 is TGTGCGGCGTTGCTGGGAGCCAAAAATACTCAGTACTTC. The rearrangement uses TRBV10-3 and TRBJ2-4; tentative D call: TRBD2 (5 bases). The CDR3 has 13 residues. CDR1 and CDR2 (germline): ENHRY, SYGVKD.

The chain uses TRBV6-1 and TRBJ2-1; TRBD1 matches 8 bases. The DNA end favors TRBJ2-4, so the J call may be wrong. Per germline, CDR1 MNHNS and CDR2 SASEGT. CDR3 size: 14 residues. CDR3 region: CASGAGGNKEIQYF. The CDR3 DNA follows: TGTGCCAGCGGCGCAGGGGGCAACAAAGAGATTCAGTACTTC.

Regarding this clonotype: Because it lacks the conserved phenylalanine or tryptophan at the end, this CDR3 is likely a read error. It is unclear where the CDR3 begins or ends on the DNA, so no DNA is shown, and the CDR3 is as TCRdb lists it. The CDR3 is CASSEGLLRASRHS. The chain links TRBV6-1 to TRBJ2-5; the table names TRBD1, a call not compared with the DNA. Germline values: CDR1 MNHNS, CDR2 SASEGT. The CDR3 spans 14 residues, counting both ends.

The gene calls are TRBV10-2 and TRBJ2-3; D assignment may be TRBD1 or TRBD2 (5 bases each). The CDR3 is made up of 15 amino acids. V shed 9 bases and J shed 11 bases, with 27 bases lying between them. CDR1 and CDR2 from the germline V gene are WSHSY and SAAADI. The CDR3, as DNA: TGCGCCAGGGGCCTCGGGGCAGTGAGCACAAATGAGCAGTATTTT. The encoded protein is CARGLGAVSTNEQYF.

This chain joins TRBV10-2 and TRBJ1-1, with 10 bases that match TRBD1. CDR3 length: 16 amino acids. V gave up 3 bases and J gave up 8 bases; unmatched junction bases: 12. CDR1 and CDR2 (germline): WSHSY, SAAADI. The CDR3 protein is CASSEPPGTGVREAFF. In DNA, the CDR3 is TGCGCCAGCAGTGAACCCCCCGGGACAGGGGTCAGGGAAGCTTTCTTT.

This clonotype is labeled medium-sized. This chain links TRBV27 with TRBJ2-1; 15 bases match TRBD2. Matching the DNA end better, TRBJ2-7 makes the J call doubtful. Germline loops: CDR1 MNHEY, CDR2 SMNVEV (reference sequence). The CDR3 is 16 amino acids. CDR3: CASSLSGGTSGREQYF. The CDR3 coding sequence is TGTGCCAGCAGTTTGTCAGGGGGGACTAGCGGGAGGGAGCAGTACTTC.

This chain links TRBV27 with TRBJ1-4, with D maybe TRBD1 (5 bases). V was clipped by 6 bases and J by 8 bases, with 16 bases between them. This CDR3 region has 14 residues. Per germline, CDR1 MNHEY and CDR2 SMNVEV (reference sequence). The CDR3 sequence is CASRTTAKGEKLFF. For the CDR3, the DNA is TGTGCCAGCAGGACGACAGCGAAGGGGGAAAAACTGTTTTTT.

This clonotype showed up just a few times. The chain carries TRBV7-9 and TRBJ2-1, with TRBD2 matching 13 bases. Germline CDR1 and CDR2: SEHNR and FQNEAQ (reference sequence). V lost 1 base to trimming and J lost 9 bases; unmatched junction nucleotides: 0. The length of the CDR3 is 14 residues. DNA of the CDR3: TGTGCCAGCAGCTTAGGGACTAGCGGGAGTGAGCAGTTCTTC. This codes for CASSLGTSGSEQFF.

The CDR3 region has the DNA TGCAGTGCTAGAGCTAGCTCCTACGAGCAGTACGTC. It yields the protein CSARASSYEQYV. V usage is TRBV20-1 and J usage is TRBJ2-7; D gene unclear. In germline, CDR1 is DFQATT, CDR2 SNEGSKA (reference sequence). Trimming removed 1 base at V and 0 bases at J, with 4 bases between. CDR3 length: 12 residues.

This clonotype was seen a handful of times. This rearrangement joins TRBV3-1 to TRBJ2-2, with unresolved D. Germline CDR1 reads LGHDT; CDR2 reads YNNKEL (reference sequence). V was shortened by 0 bases and J by 7 bases, with 3 bases between the two germline ends. The CDR3 covers 12 residues. CDR3 in amino acids: CASSQDNGELFF. The CDR3 bases are TGTGCCAGCAGCCAAGATAACGGGGAGCTGTTTTTT.

V usage is TRBV6-1 and J usage is TRBJ2-2; D unresolved. Germline CDR1 is MNHNS and CDR2 is SASEGT. The V gene lost 6 bases and the J gene lost 5 bases, with 10 bases spanning the gap. The length of the CDR3 is 13 residues. In DNA, the CDR3 is TGTGCCAGCAGAGGCAGGTCTACCGGGGAGCTGTTTTTT. This sequence encodes CASRGRSTGELFF.

With respect to this clonotype: Relative to the germline gene, one junction end is altered; a read error may explain this. The V gene is TRBV6-1, the J gene TRBJ2-3, with a possible D match to TRBD1 (6 bases). Germline loops: CDR1 MNHNS, CDR2 SASEGT. The CDR3 length is 14 residues. The CDR3, as DNA: TGTGCCAGCATATGGTCTTCAGGGGCAGAGACGCAGTACTTT. This encodes CASIWSSGAETQYF.

V is TRBV12-3 or TRBV12-4 and J is TRBJ1-2, with 7 bases fitting TRBD1. With 4 bases clipped from V and 8 bases from J, the junction kept 7 bases outside the gene matches. This CDR3 is 13 amino acids long. CDR3 sequence reads: CASSYAGGIGYTF. DNA of the CDR3: TGTGCCAGCAGTTACGCAGGGGGTATAGGCTACACCTTC.